This T cell receptor (beta chain) was sequenced for a study of pediatric ulcerative colitis. Ulcerative colitis patients received no immunosuppressive medication before the diagnostic colonoscopy. This clone was observed once. Its antigen is as yet unknown. This was a survey-level run. Each sample received Survey-level depth of up to 500,000 reads. TCRdb's copy holds only in-frame clones and misses some; the assay was immunoSEQ multiplex PCR. Here the sample spans about 64,000 clones, about 86% being singletons. Overall study findings and caveats: Acute severe colitis showed lower rectal diversity from clonal expansions.

The CDR3 has 13 amino acids. The germline V and J ends were trimmed by 5 bases and 3 bases, with 11 bases remaining between them. Germline CDR1 reads SEHNR; CDR2 reads FQNEAQ (reference sequence). Sequencing used blood. The chain uses TRBV7-9 and TRBJ2-7; D call uncertain. This clonotype was obtained from a boy younger than 18 with severe ulcerative colitis. CDR3: CASSPNNGYEQYF. CDR3 DNA: TGTGCCAGCAGCCCCAATAACGGCTACGAGCAGTACTTC.